The clone carrying this T cell receptor (beta chain) was counted a few times. Its target is not known. These data originate in a study of T cells in Graves' hyperthyroidism and ophthalmopathy. Each ophthalmopathy patient scored at least 3 on the Clinical Activity Score and at least 4 on NOSPECS grade, with duration under 3 months. Researchers barred patients who had uncontrolled infection, other autoimmune disease, pregnancy or lactation. Amplified regions were TCR beta CDR3 sequences from RNA transcripts. Primed by the HTBI set, a first-round RT-PCR was run on the TCR CDR3. TCRdb analysed the multiplex PCR reads with MiXCR anew, one entry per CDR3 protein. The sample carries over 450,000 distinct CDR3 sequences, roughly a sixth recorded once. General study results and limits: Blood samples included most of the expanded thyroid clonotypes exceeding 0.001.

Trimming at V came to 0 bases and at J to 5 bases, leaving 7 bases not matched to a gene. CDR1 LGHNA and CDR2 YNFKEQ come from the germline V gene. This CDR3 spans 18 amino acids. Sequenced material: blood. The TCR was taken from a woman aged 18 to 35 with Graves' ophthalmopathy. The chain has TRBV4-2 and TRBJ2-5; 15 bases agree with TRBD2. The CDR3 DNA is TGTGCCAGCAGCCAAGATCCCCGGACTAGCGGGGGGGCGGAGACCCAGTACTTC. It is translated as CASSQDPRTSGGAETQYF.